This T cell receptor (beta chain) is from a study of patients and donors after allogeneic stem cell transplantation. TCRdb used MiXCR to reprocess the RT-PCR reads, holding one entry per CDR3 protein. The table includes more than 850,000 distinct CDR3 sequences, roughly 18% detected once. This CDR3 spans 12 amino acids. V shed 6 bases and J shed 6 bases, with 12 bases lying between them. Per germline, CDR1 MNHEY and CDR2 SVGEGT. The genes are TRBV6-2 or TRBV6-3 and TRBJ2-7; D gene ambiguous. This clonotype originated in a human donor who was either an allogeneic HSCT recipient or a stem cell or donor lymphocyte infusion donor (not recorded which). It is not recorded whose cells these are; they may come from a transplant donor. The sequencing input was blood, either unsorted or a sorted T cell fraction (not recorded which). Here the CDR3 DNA reads TGTGCCAGCAGCCCCTCAGCCGCCGAGCAGTACTTC. Amino acids: CASSPSAAEQYF.